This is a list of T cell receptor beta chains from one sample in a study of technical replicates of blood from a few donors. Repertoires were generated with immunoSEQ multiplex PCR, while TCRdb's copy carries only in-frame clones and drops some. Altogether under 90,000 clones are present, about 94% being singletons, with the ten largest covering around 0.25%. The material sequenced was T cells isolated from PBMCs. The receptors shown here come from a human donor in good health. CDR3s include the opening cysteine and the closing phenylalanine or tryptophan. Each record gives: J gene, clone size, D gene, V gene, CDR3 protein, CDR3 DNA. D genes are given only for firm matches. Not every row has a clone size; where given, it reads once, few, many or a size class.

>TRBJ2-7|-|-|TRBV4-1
CASSQERVQYF
TGCGCCAGCAGCCAAGAGAGGGTGCAGTACTTC
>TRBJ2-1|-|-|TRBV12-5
CASGLVLRSSYNEQFF
TGTGCTAGTGGTTTGGTACTTCGGAGTTCCTACAATGAGCAGTTCTTC
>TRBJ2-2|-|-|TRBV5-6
CASSFAQGITGELFF
TGTGCCAGCAGCTTTGCACAGGGAATCACCGGGGAGCTGTTTTTT
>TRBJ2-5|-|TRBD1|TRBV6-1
CASSGRDREYTDQETQYF
TGTGCCAGCAGTGGCCGGGACAGGGAGTACACTGACCAAGAGACCCAGTACTTC
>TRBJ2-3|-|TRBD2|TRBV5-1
CASSFRHSGRGDTQYF
TGCGCCAGCAGCTTCCGTCATAGCGGGAGGGGGGATACGCAGTATTTT
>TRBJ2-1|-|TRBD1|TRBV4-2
CASSQTGSKYNEQFF
TGTGCCAGCAGCCAGACAGGGTCGAAATACAATGAGCAGTTCTTC
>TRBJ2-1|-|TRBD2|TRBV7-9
CASSRGLAGGEQFF
TGTGCCAGCAGCAGAGGACTAGCGGGAGGGGAGCAGTTCTTC
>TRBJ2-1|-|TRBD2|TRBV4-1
CASSQGPVGTSEQFF
TGCGCCAGCAGCCAAGGGCCGGTGGGGACTAGTGAGCAGTTCTTC
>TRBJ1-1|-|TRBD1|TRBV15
CATSRVLGTGGTEAFF
TGTGCCACCAGCAGAGTCCTAGGGACAGGGGGGACTGAAGCTTTCTTT
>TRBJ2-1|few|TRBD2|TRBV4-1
CASSQGTSGSSYNEQFF
TGCGCCAGCAGCCAAGGGACTAGCGGGAGTTCCTACAATGAGCAGTTCTTC
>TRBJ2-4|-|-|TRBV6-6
CASMGASYYHIQYF
TGTGCCAGCATGGGAGCGAGCTATTACCACATTCAGTACTTC
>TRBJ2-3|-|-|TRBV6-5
CASNNRGTDTQYF
TGTGCCAGCAATAACAGGGGCACAGATACGCAGTATTTT
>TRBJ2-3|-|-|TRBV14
CASSRLDRSTDTQYF
TGTGCCAGCAGCCGTTTGGACAGAAGCACAGATACGCAGTATTTT
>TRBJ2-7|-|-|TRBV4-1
CASSQGGPGGYEQYF
TGCGCCAGCAGCCAAGGCGGGCCAGGAGGGTACGAGCAGTACTTC
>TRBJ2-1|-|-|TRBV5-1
CASSLLLVRGEQFF
TGCGCCAGCAGCTTGCTTTTAGTCAGGGGTGAGCAGTTCTTC
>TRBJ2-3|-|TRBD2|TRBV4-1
CASSQRIAGGNTDTQYF
TGCGCCAGCAGCCAACGAATAGCGGGGGGAAACACAGATACGCAGTATTTT
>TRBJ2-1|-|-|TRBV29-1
CSVLTGTRDGEQFF
TGCAGCGTCCTGACCGGGACTCGTGACGGTGAGCAGTTCTTC
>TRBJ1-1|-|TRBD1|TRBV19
CASSPRAGGSFGTEAFF
TGTGCCAGTAGTCCCAGGGCAGGGGGCTCTTTTGGCACTGAAGCTTTCTTT
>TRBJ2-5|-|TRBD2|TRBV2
CASGREGGGGQETQYF
TGTGCCAGCGGCCGGGAGGGGGGAGGAGGGCAAGAGACCCAGTACTTC
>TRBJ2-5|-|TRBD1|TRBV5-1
CASSQGQGETQYF
TGCGCCAGCAGCCAGGGACAGGGAGAGACCCAGTACTTC
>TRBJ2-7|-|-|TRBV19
CASSDRGWGYEQYF
TGTGCCAGTAGTGACCGGGGATGGGGCTACGAGCAGTACTTC
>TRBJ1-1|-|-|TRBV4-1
CASSPAAGEHNMNTEAFF
TGCGCCAGCAGCCCCGCGGCAGGGGAGCACAATATGAACACTGAAGCTTTCTTT
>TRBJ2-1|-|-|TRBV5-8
CASSPTPSSYNEQFF
TGTGCCAGCAGTCCTACGCCGAGCTCCTACAATGAGCAGTTCTTC
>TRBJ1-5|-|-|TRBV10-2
CASSEPPTAGASNQPQHF
TGCGCCAGCAGTGAGCCCCCTACTGCAGGGGCCAGCAATCAGCCCCAGCATTTT
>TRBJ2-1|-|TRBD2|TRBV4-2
CASSQDRGRTRNNEQFF
TGTGCCAGCAGCCAAGATCGAGGGCGGACTAGGAACAATGAGCAGTTCTTC
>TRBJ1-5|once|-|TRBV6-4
CASSPWALPNQPQHF
TGTGCCAGCAGCCCCTGGGCCCTACCAAATCAGCCCCAGCATTTT
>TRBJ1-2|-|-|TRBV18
CASSPQDTARGYGYTF
TGTGCCAGCTCACCACAAGACACGGCAAGGGGCTATGGCTACACCTTC
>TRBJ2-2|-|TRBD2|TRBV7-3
CASRPTSGDTGELFF
TGTGCCAGCAGGCCGACTAGCGGGGACACCGGGGAGCTGTTTTTT
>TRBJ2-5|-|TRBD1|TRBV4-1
CASSPRDRQETQYF
TGCGCCAGCAGCCCTAGGGACAGACAAGAGACCCAGTACTTC
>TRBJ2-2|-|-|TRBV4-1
CASSQGGLNTGELFF
TGCGCCAGCAGCCAAGGGGGACTGAACACCGGGGAGCTGTTTTTT
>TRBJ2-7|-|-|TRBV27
CASSPGGQGEQYF
TGTGCCAGCAGTCCCGGCGGCCAGGGCGAGCAGTACTTC
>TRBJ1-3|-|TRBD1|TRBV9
CASSVSTGGIGNTIYF
TGTGCCAGCAGCGTTTCGACAGGGGGCATCGGAAACACCATATATTTT
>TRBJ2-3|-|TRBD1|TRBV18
CASSISGTEADTQYF
TGTGCCAGCTCAATATCCGGGACAGAAGCAGATACGCAGTATTTT
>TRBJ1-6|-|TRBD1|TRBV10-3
CAISVDRSNSPLHF
TGTGCCATCAGTGTGGACAGGAGCAATTCACCCCTCCACTTT
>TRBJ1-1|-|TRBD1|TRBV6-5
CASSYADRGTEAFF
TGTGCCAGCAGTTACGCAGACAGGGGCACTGAAGCTTTCTTT
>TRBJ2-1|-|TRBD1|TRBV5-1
CASSTRDSYNEQFF
TGCGCCAGCAGCACCAGGGACAGCTACAATGAGCAGTTCTTC
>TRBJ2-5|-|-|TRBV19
CASSIEGRGETQYF
TGTGCCAGTAGTATCGAGGGCAGGGGAGAGACCCAGTACTTC
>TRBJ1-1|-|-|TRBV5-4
CASSRGGEPAEAFF
TGTGCCAGCAGCCGTGGAGGGGAGCCGGCGGAAGCTTTCTTT
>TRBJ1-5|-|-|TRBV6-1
CASSDLGEWVQPQHF
TGTGCCAGCAGTGACCTCGGGGAGTGGGTGCAGCCCCAGCATTTT
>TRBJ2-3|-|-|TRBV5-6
CASSPTGSRADTQYF
TGTGCCAGCAGCCCCACAGGGAGTAGGGCAGATACGCAGTATTTT
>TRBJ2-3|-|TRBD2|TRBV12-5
CAGLAGGPDTQYF
TGTGCTGGTCTAGCGGGAGGGCCAGATACGCAGTATTTT
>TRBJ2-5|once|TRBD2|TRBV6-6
CASSNRLAGRQETQYF
TGTGCCAGCAGTAACCGACTAGCGGGAAGACAAGAGACCCAGTACTTC